The rows below give T cell receptor beta chains drawn from one sample of a study of response to subunit inactivated influenza vaccine. Each CDR3 protein is one row after TCRdb ran MiXCR on the RT-PCR reads. Of 710,000 or so distinct CDR3 sequences in the sample, 15% to 19% are singletons; the top ten hold about 9.9%. Specimen: PBMCs from blood, collected 12 days after vaccination. These receptors were obtained from a man over 45 who received an inactivated influenza vaccine. Each CDR3 is given with its conserved first and last residue. Clone size, where shown, is once, few, many, or a class for clones that have expanded.

>TRBV4-1|TRBJ2-1|few
CASSQGPHGDEQFF
>TRBV5-1|TRBJ2-1|.
CASSLQGPPWGDEQFF
>TRBV14|TRBJ2-1|.
CASSPGVERGHEQFF
>TRBV6-2/TRBV6-3|TRBJ2-1|many
CASSYSPGSSYNEQFF
>TRBV5-1|TRBJ2-3|few
CASSLSGLKDTQYF
>TRBV6-5|TRBJ2-5|.
CASVRLAGGQETQYF
>TRBV4-3|TRBJ1-4|few
CASSPQDSRNEKLFF
>TRBV20-1|TRBJ2-7|.
CSLPGQGSSYEQYF
>TRBV7-2|TRBJ2-5|few
CASSLWSGGETQYF
>TRBV3-1|TRBJ2-6|.
CASSRTSGSSGANVLTF
>TRBV18|TRBJ2-7|few
CASSRNLYEQYF
>TRBV4-3|TRBJ2-5|few
CASSPSLFFQTQYF
>TRBV4-3|TRBJ2-4|many
CASSQEWRRGAAKNIQYF
>TRBV11-1|TRBJ2-1|.
CASSLFYLGQSLGSSYNEQFF
>TRBV11-2|TRBJ2-5|.
CASSLRGETQHF
>TRBV6-1|TRBJ2-7|.
CASSTSGTGSYEQYF
>TRBV20-1|TRBJ1-2|few
CSAIARTGGVYGYTF
>TRBV2|TRBJ2-5|.
CASSPRTSGNFGETQYF
>TRBV18|TRBJ1-2|.
CASSPPPAGLGYTF
>TRBV29-1|TRBJ2-3|few
CSVMPLAGTDTQYF
>TRBV5-1|TRBJ2-5|few
CASLEGSANQYF
>TRBV20-1|TRBJ2-5|many
CSARDLGTGIQETQYF
>TRBV12-3/TRBV12-4|TRBJ2-3|many
CASSLGGRATDTQYF
>TRBV6-1|TRBJ2-4|many
CASGLGQGKGIQYF
>TRBV20-1|TRBJ2-6|.
CSAPLADSPNVLTF
>TRBV29-1|TRBJ1-1|.
CSVITPNTEAFF
>TRBV20-1|TRBJ2-1|few
CSASKFFWDNEQFF
>TRBV10-3|TRBJ1-1|.
CAISGGHGTEAFF
>TRBV30|TRBJ2-5|.
CAWSARVRRGPSQETQYF
>TRBV20-1|TRBJ2-3|.
CSAPAKGASGVNTQYF
>TRBV27|TRBJ2-1|many
CASSLSGGGLYNEQFF
>TRBV6-4|TRBJ1-2|.
CASSDSFGENYGYTF
>TRBV12-3/TRBV12-4|TRBJ2-5|many
CASSLGPAGETQYF
>TRBV15|TRBJ2-6|.
CATSRSRGGGSSGANVLTF
>TRBV5-1|TRBJ1-6|few
CASKRGADGGSPLHF
>TRBV30|TRBJ2-5|once
CAWSAHPPQETQYF
>TRBV5-1|TRBJ2-1|many
CASSLNSGEQFF
>TRBV11-3|TRBJ2-5|many
CASKSTGEGETQYF
>TRBV5-1|TRBJ2-2|.
CASSLRRLLGTGELFF
>TRBV5-5|TRBJ2-3|few
CASSPLGQRTTDTQYF
>TRBV4-2|TRBJ2-1|once
CASSQGEWGSNEQFF
>TRBV27|TRBJ2-3|many
CASSLGGGIGTDTQYF
>TRBV9|TRBJ2-3|once
CASSVDGDTQYF
>TRBV5-5|TRBJ2-5|few
CASSSPPSSTQETQYF
>TRBV5-1|TRBJ2-1|.
CASSLFLAAGAHEQFF
>TRBV19|TRBJ2-5|many
CASSKARDYPQETQYF
>TRBV7-9|TRBJ1-1|.
CASVRALRGASTEAFF
>TRBV5-1|TRBJ1-2|many
CASSVDRAGYTF
>TRBV7-8|TRBJ2-4|.
CASSLGLGRASIQYF
>TRBV12-3/TRBV12-4|TRBJ2-7|many
CASSQRESSYEQYF
>TRBV27|TRBJ2-5|few
CASSRPGRETQYF
>TRBV6-5|TRBJ2-5|.
CASSYRGRNQETQYF
>TRBV3-1|TRBJ1-5|few
CASSQGGTPYGNQPQHF
>TRBV4-1|TRBJ1-5|.
CASSQESQNNQPQHF